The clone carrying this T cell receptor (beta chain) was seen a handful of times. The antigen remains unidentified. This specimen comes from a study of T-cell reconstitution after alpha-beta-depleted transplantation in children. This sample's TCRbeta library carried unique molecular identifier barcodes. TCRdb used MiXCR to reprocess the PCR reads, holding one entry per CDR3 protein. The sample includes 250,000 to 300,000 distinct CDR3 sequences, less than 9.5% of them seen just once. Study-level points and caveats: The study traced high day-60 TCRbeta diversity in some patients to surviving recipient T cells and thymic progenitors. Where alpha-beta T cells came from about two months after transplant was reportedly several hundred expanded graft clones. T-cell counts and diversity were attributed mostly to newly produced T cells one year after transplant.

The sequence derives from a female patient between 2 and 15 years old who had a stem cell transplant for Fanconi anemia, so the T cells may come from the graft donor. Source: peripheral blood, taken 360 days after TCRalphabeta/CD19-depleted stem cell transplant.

The CDR3 DNA reads TGTGCCAGCAGACCGACAGGGCGGAGTTCACCCCTCCACTTT. It translates to CASRPTGRSSPLHF. This chain joins TRBV28 and TRBJ1-6; 7 bases agree with TRBD1. V dropped 6 bases and J dropped 9; count of bases not matched to a gene: 8. Per the germline V gene, CDR1 is MDHEN and CDR2 is SYDVKM. The length of the CDR3 is 14 residues. Together with reference TRBV28 and TRBJ1-6, the CDR3 gives the full variable domain: DVKVTQSSRYLVKRTGEKVFLECVQDMDHENMFWYRQDPGLGLRLIYFSYDVKMKEKGDIPEGYSVSREKKERFSLILESASTNQTSMYLCASRPTGRSSPLHFGNGTRLTVT.